One and the same sample provided the 7 T cell receptor beta chains below, sequenced in a study of T cell changes during pregnancy in multiple sclerosis (dated by TCRdb to the late 2010s). Library construction relied on the immunoSEQ multiplex PCR assay. As stored in TCRdb, this immuneACCESS dataset retains in-frame rearrangements with V and J assigned. A fraction of the clones does not appear; measured against another copy, unresolved V genes explain less than half of the discrepancy, and the remainder lacks a known reason. In this sample the table shows more than 45,000 clones, 88% of which occur a single time. The leading ten clones occupy less than 1.5% of the sample. The specimen comprised CD4+ T cells from peripheral blood mononuclear cells, sampled in the second trimester of pregnancy. The receptors derive from a female donor with multiple sclerosis, enrolled in a pregnancy study.

This chain joins TRBV18 and TRBJ1-4; D is undetermined. The CDR3 extends over 16 amino acids. V gave up 3 bases and J gave up 0 bases, with 11 bases separating them. The V gene's germline CDR1 is KGHSH and CDR2 LQKENI. The CDR3 DNA reads as TGTGCCAGCTCACCCGGACTTTCCGCAACTAATGAAAAACTGTTTTTT. This gives the protein CASSPGLSATNEKLFF.

The rearrangement uses TRBV20-1 and TRBJ2-5; D is uncertain. The DNA end is more similar to TRBJ2-7, so the J call may be wrong. The germline V gene has CDR1 DFQATT and CDR2 SNEGSKA (reference sequence). The CDR3 totals 11 residues. Written as DNA, the CDR3 is TGCAGTGCTAGGGTGGAGACCGAGCAGTACTTC. Its translation: CSARVETEQYF.

This sequence joins TRBV28 and TRBJ2-7, with 7 nucleotides matching TRBD2. In germline, CDR1 is MDHEN, CDR2 SYDVKM. The CDR3 is made up of 14 amino acids. Trimming took 6 bases from V and 4 from J; bases not matched to a gene: 9. The CDR3 here is CASSHNMGGYEQYF. In DNA, the CDR3 is TGTGCCAGCAGCCACAACATGGGGGGGTACGAGCAGTACTTC.

The chain recombines TRBV28 with TRBJ1-1; D might be TRBD1 (6 bases). Deletions cut 5 bases from V and 3 bases from J, with 22 bases between. The germline CDR1 and CDR2 sequences are MDHEN and SYDVKM. The CDR3 covers 17 residues. The chain's CDR3 is CASSPRASGVRDTEAFF. In nucleotides, the CDR3 is TGTGCCAGCAGTCCTCGAGCCTCAGGGGTTCGGGACACTGAAGCTTTCTTT.

The chain couples TRBV7-2 to TRBJ1-2; no reliable D call. This CDR3 has 14 residues. Germline lookup yields CDR1 SGHTA and CDR2 FQGNSA. Trimming removed 5 bases at V and 0 bases at J, with 10 bases between. CDR3 bases: TGTGCCAGCAGCCTTGGAGGCTCTAACTATGGCTACACCTTC. This codes for CASSLGGSNYGYTF.

The J gene is TRBJ2-7, the V gene TRBV4-2; D not resolved. The CDR3 has 14 residues. The germline V gene encodes CDR1 LGHNA and CDR2 YNFKEQ. Between the trimmed V and J ends, which lost 0 bases and 5 bases, there was a span of 11 bases. The CDR3 is CASSQDLEHNEQYF. Written as DNA, the CDR3 is TGTGCCAGCAGCCAAGATCTAGAGCACAACGAGCAGTACTTC.

The rearrangement joins TRBV7-2 to TRBJ2-3, with D uncertain. Germline V gene sequence: CDR1 SGHTA, CDR2 FQGNSA. This CDR3 is built from 16 residues. Trimming took off 5 bases at V and 0 bases at J, with 15 bases between the two ends. CDR3 nucleotides: TGTGCCAGCAGCCCCGGCAACAGAGCTAGCACAGATACGCAGTATTTT. Amino acid sequence: CASSPGNRASTDTQYF.